Given below is one T cell receptor (beta chain) in context. Its antigen is undetermined. The CDR3 length is 13 residues. Deletions cut 10 bases from V and 7 bases from J, with 17 bases between. CDR1 ENHRY and CDR2 SYGVKD come from the germline V gene. This entry is derived from a study of T cell repertoires in cytomegalovirus infection. Study-wide context: CMV epitopes in the study were HLA-C-restricted (recently identified) and HLA-B-restricted (well studied). CMV infection and matching HLA type were both indicated by public TCR beta signatures.

Using its own MiXCR run on the reads, TCRdb lists one record per CDR3 protein. The top ten hold 40% to 50% of the sample, which has about 470,000 distinct CDR3 sequences, approximately 40% seen once. General study points: Dominating the ex vivo response were HLA-C-restricted CMV-specific TCR beta clonotypes.

The chain is built from TRBV10-3 and TRBJ1-5, with D possibly matching TRBD1 (6 bases). This specimen consisted of cultured PBMCs, obtained from culture after CMV antigen stimulation. This sequence originates from a human donor in good health (CMV status not recorded). Some clones in this sample may be carry-over from other donors' samples. Here the CDR3 DNA reads TGTGCCACCCAGACAGGAGATGAGCAGCCCCAGCATTTT. Translation: CATQTGDEQPQHF.